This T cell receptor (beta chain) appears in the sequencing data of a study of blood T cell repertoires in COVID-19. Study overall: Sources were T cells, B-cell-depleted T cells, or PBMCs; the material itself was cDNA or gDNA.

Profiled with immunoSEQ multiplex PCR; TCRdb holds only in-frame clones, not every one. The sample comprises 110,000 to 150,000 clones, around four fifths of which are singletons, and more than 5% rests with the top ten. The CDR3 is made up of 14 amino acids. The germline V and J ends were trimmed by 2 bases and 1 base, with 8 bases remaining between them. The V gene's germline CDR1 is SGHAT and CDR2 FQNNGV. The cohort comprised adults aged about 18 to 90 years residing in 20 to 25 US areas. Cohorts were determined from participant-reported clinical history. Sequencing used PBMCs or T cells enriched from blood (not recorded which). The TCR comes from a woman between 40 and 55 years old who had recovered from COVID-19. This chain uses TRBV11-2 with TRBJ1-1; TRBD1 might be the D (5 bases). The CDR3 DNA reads TGTGCCAGCAGCTTAAGGGGCGGGAACACTGAAGCTTTCTTT. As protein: CASSLRGGNTEAFF.